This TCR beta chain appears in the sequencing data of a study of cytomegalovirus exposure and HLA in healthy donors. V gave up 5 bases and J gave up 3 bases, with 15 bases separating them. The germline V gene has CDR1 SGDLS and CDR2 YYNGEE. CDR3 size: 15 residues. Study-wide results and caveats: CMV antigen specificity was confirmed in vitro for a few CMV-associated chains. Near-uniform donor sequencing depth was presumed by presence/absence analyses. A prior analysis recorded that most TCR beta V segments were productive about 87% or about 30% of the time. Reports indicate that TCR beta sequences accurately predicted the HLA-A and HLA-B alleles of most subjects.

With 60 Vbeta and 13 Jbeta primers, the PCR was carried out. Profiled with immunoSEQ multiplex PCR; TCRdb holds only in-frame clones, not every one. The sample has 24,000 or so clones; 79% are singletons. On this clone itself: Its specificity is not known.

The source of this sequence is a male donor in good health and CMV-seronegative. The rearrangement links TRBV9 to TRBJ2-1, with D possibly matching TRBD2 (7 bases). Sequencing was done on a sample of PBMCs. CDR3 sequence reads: CASSGGGHLYNEQFF. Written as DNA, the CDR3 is TGTGCCAGCAGTGGGGGGGGACACCTCTACAATGAGCAGTTCTTC.